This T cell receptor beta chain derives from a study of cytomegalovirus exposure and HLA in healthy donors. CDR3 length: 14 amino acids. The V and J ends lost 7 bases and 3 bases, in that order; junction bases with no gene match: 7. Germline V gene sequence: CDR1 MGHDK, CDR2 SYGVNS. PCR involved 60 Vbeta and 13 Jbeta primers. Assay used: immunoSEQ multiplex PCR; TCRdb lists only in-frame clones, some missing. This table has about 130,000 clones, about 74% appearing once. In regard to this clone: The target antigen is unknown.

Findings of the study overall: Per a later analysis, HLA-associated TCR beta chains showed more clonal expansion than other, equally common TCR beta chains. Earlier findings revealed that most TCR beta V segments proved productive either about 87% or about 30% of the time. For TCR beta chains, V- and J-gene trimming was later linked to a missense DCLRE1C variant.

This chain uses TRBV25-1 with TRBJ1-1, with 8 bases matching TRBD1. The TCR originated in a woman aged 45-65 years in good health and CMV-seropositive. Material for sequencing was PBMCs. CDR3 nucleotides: TGTGCCAGCATCCAGACAGGGGCTTACACTGAAGCTTTCTTT. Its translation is CASIQTGAYTEAFF. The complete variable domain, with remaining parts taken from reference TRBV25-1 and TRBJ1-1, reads EADIYQTPRYLVIGTGKKITLECSQTMGHDKMYWYQQDPGMELHLIHYSYGVNSTEKGDLSSESTVSRIRTEHFPLTLESARPSHTSQYLCASIQTGAYTEAFFGQGTRLTVV.